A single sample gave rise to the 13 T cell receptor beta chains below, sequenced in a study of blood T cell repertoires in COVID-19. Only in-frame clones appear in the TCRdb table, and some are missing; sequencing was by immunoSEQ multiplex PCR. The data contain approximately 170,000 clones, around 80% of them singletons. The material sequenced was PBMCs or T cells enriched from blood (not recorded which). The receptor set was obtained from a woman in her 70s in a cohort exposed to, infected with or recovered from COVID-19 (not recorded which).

For the CDR3, the DNA is TGTGCCAGTAGGAGATCGGCGGGAGGGAGGAATGAGCAGTTCTTC. Translated, it gives CASRRSAGGRNEQFF. This chain links TRBV19 with TRBJ2-1, with 9 bases matching TRBD2. Germline V CDR1 and CDR2: LNHDA, SQIVND (reference sequence). The CDR3 spans 15 residues. Trimming at V came to 6 bases and at J to 7 bases, leaving 10 bases not matched to a gene.

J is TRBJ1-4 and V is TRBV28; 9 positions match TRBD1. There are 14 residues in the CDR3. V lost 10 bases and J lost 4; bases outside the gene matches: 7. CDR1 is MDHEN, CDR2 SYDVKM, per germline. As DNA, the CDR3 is TGTGCCACCCGGGACAGGGCTTATAATGAAAAACTGTTTTTT. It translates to CATRDRAYNEKLFF.

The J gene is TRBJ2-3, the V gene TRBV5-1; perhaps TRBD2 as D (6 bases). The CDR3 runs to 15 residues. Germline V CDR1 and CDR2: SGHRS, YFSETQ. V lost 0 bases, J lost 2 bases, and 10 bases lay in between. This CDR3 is CASSLAPSDTDTQYF. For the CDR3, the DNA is TGCGCCAGCAGCTTGGCGCCTAGCGACACAGATACGCAGTATTTT.

The CDR3 protein is CASSHRFNSPLHF. The CDR3 bases are TGCGCCAGCAGCCATAGATTTAATTCACCCCTCCACTTT. This chain joins TRBV4-3 and TRBJ1-6; D gene ambiguous. This CDR3 region has 13 residues. Trimming shortened V by 3 bases and J by 6 bases, and 6 bases separated the two germline ends. The germline gives CDR1 LGHNA, CDR2 YSLEER.

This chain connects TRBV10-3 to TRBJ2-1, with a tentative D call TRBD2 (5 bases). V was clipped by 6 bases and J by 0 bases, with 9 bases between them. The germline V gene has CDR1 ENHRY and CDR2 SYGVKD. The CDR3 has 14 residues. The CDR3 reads CAIRADDSYNEQFF. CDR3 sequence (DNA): TGTGCCATCAGAGCGGACGACTCCTACAATGAGCAGTTCTTC.

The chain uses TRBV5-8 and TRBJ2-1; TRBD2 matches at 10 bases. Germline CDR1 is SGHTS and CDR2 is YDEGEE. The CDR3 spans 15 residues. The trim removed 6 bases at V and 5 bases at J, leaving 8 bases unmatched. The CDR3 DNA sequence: TGTGCCAGCACCCGCGGGACTAGCGCCCACAATGAGCAGTTCTTC. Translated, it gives CASTRGTSAHNEQFF.

The CDR3 DNA reads TGTGCCAGCGAGGCAGGGATGGACTATGGCTACACCTTC. Its protein product is CASEAGMDYGYTF. V gene TRBV6-5 combines with J gene TRBJ1-2; D possibly corresponds to TRBD1 (5 bases). The V gene lost 8 bases and the J gene lost 3 bases, with 13 bases spanning the gap. The CDR3 covers 13 residues. In germline, CDR1 is MNHEY, CDR2 SVGAGI.

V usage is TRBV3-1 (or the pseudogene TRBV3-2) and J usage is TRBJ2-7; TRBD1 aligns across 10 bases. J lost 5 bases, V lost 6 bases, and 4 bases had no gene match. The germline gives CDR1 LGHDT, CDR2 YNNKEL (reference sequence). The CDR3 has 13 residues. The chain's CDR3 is CASRGTGVDEQYF. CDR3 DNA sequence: TGTGCCAGCAGAGGGACAGGGGTTGACGAGCAGTACTTC.

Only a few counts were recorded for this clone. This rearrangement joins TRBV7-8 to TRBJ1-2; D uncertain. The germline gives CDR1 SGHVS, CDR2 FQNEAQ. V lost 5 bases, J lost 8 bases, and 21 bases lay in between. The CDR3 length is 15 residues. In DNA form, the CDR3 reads TGTGCCAGCAGCCGCATCGACACGGCACCAAGAGGCTACACCTTC. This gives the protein CASSRIDTAPRGYTF. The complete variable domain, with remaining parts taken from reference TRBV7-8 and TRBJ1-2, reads GAGVSQSPRYKVAKRGQDVALRCDPISGHVSLFWYQQALGQGPEFLTYFQNEAQLDKSGLPSDRFFAERPEGSVSTLKIQRTQQEDSAVYLCASSRIDTAPRGYTFGSGTRLTVV.

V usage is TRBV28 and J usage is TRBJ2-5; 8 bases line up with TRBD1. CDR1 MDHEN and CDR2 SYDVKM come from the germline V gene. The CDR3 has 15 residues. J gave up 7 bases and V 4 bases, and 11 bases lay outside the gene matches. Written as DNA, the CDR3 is TGTGCCAGCAGTTCCATCCTCAGGGGGCTGGGGACCCAGTACTTC. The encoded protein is CASSSILRGLGTQYF.

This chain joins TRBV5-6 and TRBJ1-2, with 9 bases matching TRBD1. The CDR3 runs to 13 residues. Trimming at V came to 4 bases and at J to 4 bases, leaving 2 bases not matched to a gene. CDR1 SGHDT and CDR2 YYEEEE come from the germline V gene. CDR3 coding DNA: TGTGCCAGCAGCGGACAGGGGACCTATGGCTACACCTTC. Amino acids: CASSGQGTYGYTF.

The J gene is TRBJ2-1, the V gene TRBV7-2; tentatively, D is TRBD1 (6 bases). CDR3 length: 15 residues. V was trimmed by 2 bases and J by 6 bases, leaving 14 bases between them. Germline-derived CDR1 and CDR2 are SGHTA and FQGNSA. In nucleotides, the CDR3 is TGTGCCAGCAGCTTAAGCCTGGCAGGGGCCAATGAGCAGTTCTTC. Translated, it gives CASSLSLAGANEQFF.

The CDR3 sequence: CASSPGGSPLHF. CDR3 sequence (DNA): TGTGCCAGCAGCCCAGGGGGGTCACCCCTCCACTTT. The chain links TRBV28 to TRBJ1-6; 7 bases line up with TRBD1. CDR3 length: 12 residues. Germline V gene data show CDR1 as MDHEN and CDR2 as SYDVKM. Trimming removed 6 bases from V and 10 bases from J; junction bases left unmatched: 3.